The clone carrying this T cell receptor (beta chain) was picked up one time. This sample is part of a study of control samples from healthy donors and cancer patients. Per germline, CDR1 SGHRS and CDR2 YFSETQ. CDR3 length equals 13 residues. With 4 bases clipped from V and 6 bases from J, the junction kept 6 bases outside the gene matches. Profiling relied on immunoSEQ multiplex PCR, and the TCRdb table lists in-frame clones only, not all of them. This repertoire shows 150,000 to 200,000 clones, around 94% found once; its top ten account for 1.3%. This chain links TRBV5-1 with TRBJ2-7, with TRBD1 matching over 8 bases. The specimen sequenced was blood. This clonotype was obtained from a woman under 30 in good health. The CDR3: CASSHFDRGEQYF. In nucleotides, the CDR3 is TGCGCCAGCAGCCATTTCGACAGGGGCGAGCAGTACTTC.